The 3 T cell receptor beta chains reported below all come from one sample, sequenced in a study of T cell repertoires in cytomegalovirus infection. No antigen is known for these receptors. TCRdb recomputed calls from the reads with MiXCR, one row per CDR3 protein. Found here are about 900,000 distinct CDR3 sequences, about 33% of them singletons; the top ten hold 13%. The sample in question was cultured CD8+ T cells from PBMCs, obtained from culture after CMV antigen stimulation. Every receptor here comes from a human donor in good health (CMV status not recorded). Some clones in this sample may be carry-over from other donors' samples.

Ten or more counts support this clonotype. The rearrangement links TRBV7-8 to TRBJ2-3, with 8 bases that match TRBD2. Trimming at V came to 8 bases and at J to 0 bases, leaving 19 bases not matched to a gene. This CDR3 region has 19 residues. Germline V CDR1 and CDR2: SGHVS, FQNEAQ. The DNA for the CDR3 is TGTGCCAGCTCCCTCCTTGGACTAGCAGGTTCATTTAGCACAGATACGCAGTATTTT. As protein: CASSLLGLAGSFSTDTQYF.

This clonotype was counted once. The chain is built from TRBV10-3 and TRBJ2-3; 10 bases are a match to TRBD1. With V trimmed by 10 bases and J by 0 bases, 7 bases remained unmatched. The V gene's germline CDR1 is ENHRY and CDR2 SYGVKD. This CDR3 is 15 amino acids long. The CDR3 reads CASWDRGKSTDTQYF. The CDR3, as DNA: TGTGCCAGCTGGGACAGGGGAAAGAGCACAGATACGCAGTATTTT.

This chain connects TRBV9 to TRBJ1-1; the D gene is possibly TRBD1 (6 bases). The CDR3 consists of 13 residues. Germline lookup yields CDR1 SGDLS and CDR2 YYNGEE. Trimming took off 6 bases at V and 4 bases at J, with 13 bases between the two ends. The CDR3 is CASNPGQFTEAFF. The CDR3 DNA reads TGTGCCAGCAACCCTGGACAGTTCACTGAAGCTTTCTTT.